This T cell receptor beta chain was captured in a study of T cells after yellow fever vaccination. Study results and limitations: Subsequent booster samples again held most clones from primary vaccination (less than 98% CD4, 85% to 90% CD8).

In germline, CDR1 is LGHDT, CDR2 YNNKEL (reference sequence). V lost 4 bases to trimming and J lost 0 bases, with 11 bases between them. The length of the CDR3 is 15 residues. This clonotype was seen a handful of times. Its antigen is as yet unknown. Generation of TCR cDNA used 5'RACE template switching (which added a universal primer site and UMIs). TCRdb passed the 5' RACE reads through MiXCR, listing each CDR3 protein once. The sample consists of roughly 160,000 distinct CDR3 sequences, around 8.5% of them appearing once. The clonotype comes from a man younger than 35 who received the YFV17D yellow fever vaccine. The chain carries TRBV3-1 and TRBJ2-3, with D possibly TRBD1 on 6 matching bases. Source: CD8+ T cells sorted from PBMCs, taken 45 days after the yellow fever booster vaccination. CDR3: CASSPPDRSTDTQYF. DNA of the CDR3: TGTGCCAGCAGCCCTCCGGACAGAAGCACAGATACGCAGTATTTT.